The T cell receptor beta chain described here comes from a study of cytomegalovirus exposure and HLA in healthy donors. PCR used 60 Vbeta primers and 13 Jbeta primers. Method: immunoSEQ multiplex PCR; TCRdb's copy keeps in-frame clones and lacks some. The table for this sample gives about 99,000 clones. Germline V lookup: CDR1 SGHRS, CDR2 YFSETQ. This CDR3 is 14 amino acids long. V was cut by 0 bases and J by 2 bases, with 8 bases left in between. The receptor comes from a man aged 40-49 years in good health and CMV-seronegative. The sequenced material came from PBMCs. The chain carries TRBV5-1 and TRBJ2-5; tentative D call: TRBD1 (5 bases). CDR3 nucleotides: TGCGCCAGCAGCTTGGCTCCAGGGCAAGAGACCCAGTACTTC. This translates into CASSLAPGQETQYF.